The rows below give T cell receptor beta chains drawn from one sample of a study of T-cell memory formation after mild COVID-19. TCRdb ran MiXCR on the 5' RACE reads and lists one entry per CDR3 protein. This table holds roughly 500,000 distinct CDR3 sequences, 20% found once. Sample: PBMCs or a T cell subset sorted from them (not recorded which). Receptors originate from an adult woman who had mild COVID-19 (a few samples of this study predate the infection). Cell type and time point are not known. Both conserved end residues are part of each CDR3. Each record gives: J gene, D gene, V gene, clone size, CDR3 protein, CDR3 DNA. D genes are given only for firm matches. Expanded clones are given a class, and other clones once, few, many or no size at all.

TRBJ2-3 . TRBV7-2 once CASSLSVGISDTQYF TGTGCCAGCAGTCTATCGGTAGGGATTTCAGATACGCAGTATTTT
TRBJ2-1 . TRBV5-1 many CASSLDSYNEQFF TGCGCCAGCAGCTTGGACAGTTACAATGAGCAGTTCTTC
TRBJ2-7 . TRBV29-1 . CSVTHWGVYEQYF TGCAGCGTAACCCATTGGGGCGTTTACGAGCAGTACTTC
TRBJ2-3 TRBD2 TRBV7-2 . CASSGTKYTQYF TGTGCCAGCAGCGGGACTAAGTATACGCAGTATTTT
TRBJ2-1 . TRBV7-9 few CASSSIGPPHNEQFF TGTGCCAGCAGCAGCATAGGACCTCCCCACAATGAGCAGTTCTTC
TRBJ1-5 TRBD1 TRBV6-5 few CASSYSNRGRQPQHF TGTGCCAGCAGTTACTCCAACAGGGGTCGTCAGCCCCAGCATTTT
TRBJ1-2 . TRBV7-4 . CASSLVAGLYGYTF TGTGCCAGCAGCTTAGTGGCGGGGCTCTATGGCTACACCTTC
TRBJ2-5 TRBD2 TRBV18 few CASSPRSPAGKETQYF TGTGCCAGCTCACCACGGTCCCCAGCGGGGAAAGAGACCCAGTACTTC
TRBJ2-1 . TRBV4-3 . CASSQDGPGRPLHNEQFF TGCGCCAGCAGCCAAGACGGTCCAGGACGCCCCTTACACAATGAGCAGTTCTTC
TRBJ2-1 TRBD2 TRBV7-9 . CASSKLAGSYNEQFF TGTGCCAGCAGCAAACTAGCGGGGTCCTACAATGAGCAGTTCTTC
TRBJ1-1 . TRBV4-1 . CASRTQGGPGDTEAFF TGCGCCAGCAGAACACAGGGTGGTCCGGGAGACACTGAAGCTTTCTTT
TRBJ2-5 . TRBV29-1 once CSGRMYQETQYF TGCAGCGGGCGGATGTACCAAGAGACCCAGTACTTC
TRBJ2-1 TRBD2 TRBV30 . CAWRKTSEDEQFF TGTGCCTGGAGGAAGACTAGCGAAGATGAGCAGTTCTTC
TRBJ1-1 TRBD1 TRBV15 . CATSPEREGANTEAFF TGTGCCACCAGCCCCGAGCGTGAGGGGGCGAACACTGAAGCTTTCTTT
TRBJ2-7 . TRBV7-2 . CASSLTGSTEQYF TGTGCCAGCAGCTTAACCGGGAGCACCGAGCAGTACTTC
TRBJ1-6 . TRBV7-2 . CASSQLGGDSPLHF TGTGCCAGCAGCCAACTGGGAGGGGATTCACCCCTCCACTTT
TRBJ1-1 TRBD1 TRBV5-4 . CASSGQALNTEAFF TGTGCCAGCAGCGGACAGGCTTTGAACACTGAAGCTTTCTTT
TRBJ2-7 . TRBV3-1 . CASSQDPSSYEQYF TGTGCCAGCAGCCAAGACCCCAGCTCCTACGAGCAGTACTTC
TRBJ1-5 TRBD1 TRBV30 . CAWSGDRHQPQHF TGTGCCTGGAGCGGGGACAGACATCAGCCCCAGCATTTT
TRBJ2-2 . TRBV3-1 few CASSPLRGGELFF TGTGCCAGCAGCCCTCTACGGGGCGGGGAGCTGTTTTTT
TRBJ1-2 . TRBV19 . CASSIVTSAGGYTF TGTGCCAGTAGTATAGTTACGTCCGCGGGGGGCTACACCTTC
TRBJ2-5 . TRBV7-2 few CASTEPPPGYGETQYF TGTGCCAGCACCGAACCACCCCCCGGGTATGGGGAGACCCAGTACTTC
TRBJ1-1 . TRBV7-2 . CASSFDTTTEAFF TGTGCCAGCAGCTTTGATACAACCACTGAAGCTTTCTTT
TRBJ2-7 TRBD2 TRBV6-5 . CASSYTGSSGRPYEQYF TGTGCCAGCAGTTACACCGGTTCTAGCGGGAGGCCCTACGAGCAGTACTTC
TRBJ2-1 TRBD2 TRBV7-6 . CASSVHREGEGLSYNEQFF TGTGCCAGCAGCGTCCATAGGGAGGGTGAGGGACTTTCCTACAATGAGCAGTTCTTC
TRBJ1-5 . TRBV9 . CASSAQGATQPQHF TGTGCCAGCAGCGCCCAGGGCGCTACTCAGCCCCAGCATTTT
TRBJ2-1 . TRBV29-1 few CSVVPVGGGPYNEQFF TGCAGCGTTGTCCCGGTTGGGGGAGGCCCCTACAATGAGCAGTTCTTC
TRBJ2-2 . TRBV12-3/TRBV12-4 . CATPADRSNTGELFF TGTGCCACCCCCGCAGACCGATCGAACACCGGGGAGCTGTTTTTT
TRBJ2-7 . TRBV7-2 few CASSHGSSYEQYF TGTGCCAGCAGTCACGGGTCTTCCTACGAGCAGTACTTC
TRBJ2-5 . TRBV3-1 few CASSPGQGSPQETQYF TGTGCCAGCAGCCCGGGTCAGGGGTCACCTCAAGAGACCCAGTACTTC
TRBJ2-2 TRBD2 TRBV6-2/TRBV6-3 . CASSPMGLAPGELFF TGTGCCAGCAGTCCGATGGGACTAGCGCCCGGGGAGCTGTTTTTT
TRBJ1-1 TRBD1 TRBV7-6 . CASSSIQGGENTEAFF TGTGCCAGCAGCTCCATTCAGGGGGGAGAGAACACTGAAGCTTTCTTT
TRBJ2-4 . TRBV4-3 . CASSEGKNIQYF TGCGCCAGCTCGGAGGGAAAAAACATTCAGTACTTC
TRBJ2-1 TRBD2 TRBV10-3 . CAITRRLAGGPMGLYEQFF TGTGCCATCACCCGCCGACTAGCGGGGGGCCCAATGGGATTATATGAGCAGTTCTTC
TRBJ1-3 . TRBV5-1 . CASSLAPAGNTIYF TGCGCCAGCAGCTTGGCTCCAGCTGGAAACACCATATATTTT
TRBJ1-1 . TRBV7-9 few CASSLIGILNTEAFF TGTGCCAGCAGCTTAATTGGCATTCTGAACACTGAAGCTTTCTTT
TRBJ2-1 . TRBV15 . CATSRDSWYISGLEQFF TGTGCCACCAGCAGAGACTCTTGGTATATCAGTGGGCTTGAGCAGTTCTTC
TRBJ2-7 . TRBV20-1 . CSTRGRGSYEQYF TGCAGTACTAGGGGTCGGGGGTCCTACGAGCAGTACTTC
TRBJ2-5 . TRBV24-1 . CATSVPGPQETQYF TGTGCCACCAGTGTCCCGGGGCCTCAAGAGACCCAGTACTTC
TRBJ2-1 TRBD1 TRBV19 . CAPGQGLNEQFF TGTGCCCCGGGACAGGGGCTCAATGAGCAGTTCTTC
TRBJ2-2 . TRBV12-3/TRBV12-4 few CASSPHREGSGELFF TGTGCCAGCAGTCCCCACAGGGAGGGGTCCGGGGAGCTGTTTTTT
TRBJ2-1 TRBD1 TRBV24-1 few CATSGAEGTGPFGGYNEQFF TGTGCCACCAGTGGTGCCGAGGGGACAGGCCCCTTTGGGGGGTACAATGAGCAGTTCTTC
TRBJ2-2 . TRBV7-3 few CASSSGPRTGELFF TGTGCCAGCAGCTCCGGGCCTCGGACCGGGGAGCTGTTTTTT
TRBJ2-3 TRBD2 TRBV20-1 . CSARGTSGRRYGTDTQYF TGCAGTGCTAGAGGGACTAGCGGGAGGCGATACGGCACAGATACGCAGTATTTT
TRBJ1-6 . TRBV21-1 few CASSKGQSLVNSPLHF TGTGCCAGCAGCAAAGGACAGTCCCTAGTTAATTCACCCCTCCACTTT
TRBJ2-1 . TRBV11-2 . CASSFYSFTDNEQFF TGTGCCAGCAGCTTTTACTCGTTCACCGACAATGAGCAGTTCTTC
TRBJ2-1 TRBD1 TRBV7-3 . CASSLGDSNSYNEQFF TGTGCCAGCAGCTTAGGGGACAGCAACTCCTACAATGAGCAGTTCTTC
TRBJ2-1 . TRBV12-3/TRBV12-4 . CASLSGVVDEQFF TGTGCCAGCCTATCGGGGGTGGTCGATGAGCAGTTCTTC
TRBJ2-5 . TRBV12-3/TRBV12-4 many CASSLGAVEETQYF TGTGCCAGCAGTTTAGGGGCAGTGGAAGAGACCCAGTACTTC
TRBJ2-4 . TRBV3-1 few CASSQDYGVGDIQYF TGTGCCAGCAGCCAAGATTACGGGGTTGGAGACATTCAGTACTTC
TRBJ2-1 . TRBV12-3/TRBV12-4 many CASSPLAGLSDEQFF TGTGCCAGCAGTCCCCTCGCGGGGCTCTCTGATGAGCAGTTCTTC
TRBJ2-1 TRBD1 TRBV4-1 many CASSQDPGQGTYNEQFF TGCGCCAGCAGCCAAGACCCGGGACAGGGCACTTACAATGAGCAGTTCTTC
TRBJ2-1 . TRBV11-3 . CASSLNIGGPWDEQFF TGTGCCAGCAGCTTAAATATCGGGGGGCCCTGGGATGAGCAGTTCTTC
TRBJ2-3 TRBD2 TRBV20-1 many CSASRLAGGRTDTQYF TGCAGTGCTAGTAGGCTAGCGGGGGGACGCACAGATACGCAGTATTTT
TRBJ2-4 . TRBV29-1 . CSVRGGTTPGLRNIQYF TGCAGCGTCCGTGGCGGGACCACGCCAGGGCTTCGTAACATTCAGTACTTC
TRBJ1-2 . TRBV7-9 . CASSLINREANYGYTF TGTGCCAGCAGCTTGATTAACAGGGAAGCTAACTATGGCTACACCTTC
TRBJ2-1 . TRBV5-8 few CASSLGATRNNEQFF TGTGCCAGCAGCTTGGGGGCTACCCGTAACAATGAGCAGTTCTTC
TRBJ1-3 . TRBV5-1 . CASSLAPGAVGNTIYF TGCGCCAGCAGCTTGGCCCCGGGGGCAGTTGGAAACACCATATATTTT
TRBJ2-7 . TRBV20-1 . CSARDMGSSGLYEQYF TGCAGTGCTAGAGATATGGGGAGTTCCGGCCTCTACGAGCAGTACTTC